These 21 T cell receptor beta chains were all obtained from the same sample, sequenced in a study of circulating tumor DNA in untreated peripheral T-cell lymphoma. Only in-frame clones appear in the TCRdb table, and some are missing; sequencing was by immunoSEQ multiplex PCR. The table has around 200 clones, roughly 84% seen once. The source material was cell-free DNA from blood serum. Receptor source: a human donor with peripheral T-cell lymphoma.

The V and J genes are TRBV27 and TRBJ1-4; TRBD1 matches at 7 bases. Germline V gene lookup returns CDR1 MNHEY and CDR2 SMNVEV (reference sequence). The CDR3 sequence is 15 residues long. V gave up 5 bases and J gave up 1 base; unmatched junction bases: 4. For the CDR3, the DNA is TGTGCCAGCAGTAGACAGGGCTTAACTAATGAAAAACTGTTTTTT. It translates to CASSRQGLTNEKLFF.

The J gene is TRBJ1-2, the V gene TRBV21-1; TRBD1 is the table's D call and was not checked against the DNA. TRBV21-1 represents a pseudogene. The CDR3 totals 15 residues. The CDR3 here is CASSNRDKKRNGYTF. The CDR3 DNA is TGTGCCAGCAGCAACCGGGACAAAAAGCGGAATGGCTACACCTTC.

This clone has only a few counts. The chain joins TRBV7-9 to TRBJ2-1, with TRBD2 identical over 7 bases. Germline CDR1 is SEHNR and CDR2 is FQNEAQ (reference sequence). This CDR3 has 13 amino acids. V was pared by 9 bases and J by 2 bases, with 4 bases of the junction left unmatched. CDR3 bases: TGTGCCAGTACTAGCGTCCCCTACAATGAGCAGTTCTTC. This codes for CASTSVPYNEQFF. The whole variable domain, filled in from reference TRBV7-9 and TRBJ2-1, reads DTGVSQNPRHKITKRGQNVTFRCDPISEHNRLYWYRQTLGQGPEFLTYFQNEAQLEKSRLLSDRFSAERPKGSFSTLEIQRTEQGDSAMYLCASTSVPYNEQFFGPGTRLTVL.

The J gene is TRBJ1-3, the V gene TRBV2; D not certain. Germline loops: CDR1 SNHLY, CDR2 FYNNEI. The CDR3 loop spans 13 amino acids. V lost 7 bases and J 1 base, leaving 8 bases between the germline ends. This chain's CDR3 is CASTGSSGNTIYF. CDR3 DNA sequence: TGTGCCAGCACGGGGAGTTCTGGAAACACCATATATTTT. Based on the CDR3 plus reference TRBV2 and TRBJ1-3, the full variable domain is EPEVTQTPSHQVTQMGQEVILRCVPISNHLYFYWYRQILGQKVEFLVSFYNNEISEKSEIFDDQFSVERPDGSNFTLKIRSTKLEDSAMYFCASTGSSGNTIYFGEGSWLTVV.

This chain connects TRBV7-3 to TRBJ2-3, with 7 bases aligning to TRBD2. V lost 8 bases to trimming and J lost 6 bases; unmatched junction nucleotides: 11. CDR1 and CDR2 (germline): SGHTA, FQGTGA. This CDR3 has 14 residues. CDR3 sequence: CASAKGGSVDTQYF. The CDR3 nucleotides read TGTGCCAGCGCGAAGGGCGGGAGCGTGGATACGCAGTATTTT.

This chain joins TRBV11-3 and TRBJ2-2, with D uncertain. The CDR3 has 14 amino acids. Deletions cut 5 bases from V and 6 bases from J, with 13 bases between. Germline values: CDR1 SGHNT, CDR2 YENEEA. The CDR3 DNA reads TGTGCCAGCAGCACCAGAGGTGGGGCCGGGGAGCTGTTTTTT. Translating it yields CASSTRGGAGELFF. Full variable domain (outside the CDR3, taken from reference TRBV11-3 and TRBJ2-2): EAGVVQSPRYKIIEKKQPVAFWCNPISGHNTLYWYLQNLGQGPELLIRYENEEAVDDSQLPKDRFSAERLKGVDSTLKIQPAELGDSAVYLCASSTRGGAGELFFGEGSRLTVL.

V usage is TRBV5-1 and J usage is TRBJ1-6, with 9 nucleotides matching TRBD1. Germline values: CDR1 SGHRS, CDR2 YFSETQ. The CDR3 loop spans 16 amino acids. J lost 6 bases, V lost 4 bases, and 8 bases had no gene match. In DNA, the CDR3 is TGCGCCAGCAGCGAGGGACAGGGAATGTTTAATTCACCCCTCCACTTT. This codes for CASSEGQGMFNSPLHF.

This clone is a singleton in its sample. The V call is TRBV14, the J call TRBJ1-2; no definite D call. Deletions cut 1 base from V and 1 base from J, with 7 bases between. Germline CDR1 and CDR2: SGHDN and FVKESK. The CDR3 is 14 residues long. The CDR3 is CASSQVRVNYGYTF. CDR3 sequence (DNA): TGTGCCAGCAGCCAAGTTAGGGTTAACTATGGCTACACCTTC. Complete variable domain (other parts from reference TRBV14 and TRBJ1-2): EAGVTQFPSHSVIEKGQTVTLRCDPISGHDNLYWYRRVMGKEIKFLLHFVKESKQDESGMPNNRFLAERTGGTYSTLKVQPAELEDSGVYFCASSQVRVNYGYTFGSGTRLTVV.

CDR3 amino acids: CSARRETQYF. In DNA, the CDR3 is TGCAGTGCTAGGAGGGAGACCCAGTACTTC. V and J are TRBV20-1 and TRBJ2-5; no definite D call. Trimming left V 3 bases short and J 5 bases short, with 4 bases between. The CDR3 has 10 residues. Germline V CDR1 and CDR2: DFQATT, SNEGSKA (reference sequence).

The chain links TRBV18 to TRBJ2-1; D is tentatively TRBD1 or TRBD2 (5 bases each). CDR3 size: 12 residues. Germline V gene sequence: CDR1 KGHSH, CDR2 LQKENI. Trimming took 2 bases from V and 15 from J, leaving 14 bases between them. In nucleotides, the CDR3 is TGTGCCAGCTCACCATTTGGGGGAGTCACGTTCTTC. Translation: CASSPFGGVTFF.

The genes are TRBV30 and TRBJ2-7; 9 positions match TRBD1. Germline V lookup: CDR1 GTSNPN, CDR2 SVGIG (reference sequence). J lost 6 bases, V lost 2 bases, and 11 bases had no gene match. CDR3 size: 15 residues. In DNA form, the CDR3 reads TGTGCCTGGAGTAACCGGGACAGGGTGGGGACCGAGCAGTACTTC. Amino acid sequence: CAWSNRDRVGTEQYF.

The chain joins TRBV7-2 to TRBJ1-2; no firm D call. The V end lost 5 bases, the J end lost 3 bases, and 13 bases lay between the germline ends. The CDR3 is 14 residues long. CDR1 is SGHTA and CDR2 is FQGNSA in the germline V gene. The CDR3 bases are TGTGCCAGCAGCCCACGAGAGGTGGACTATGGCTACACCTTC. Protein sequence: CASSPREVDYGYTF.

The V and J genes are TRBV21-1 and TRBJ2-7. TRBV21-1 is a recognized pseudogene. This CDR3 contains 16 residues. CDR3 in DNA: TGTGCCAGCAGGTATTCACTGCTACACGTGTTAGACGAGCAGTACTTC. As protein: CASRYSLLHVLDEQYF.

This chain uses TRBV7-6 with TRBJ2-3; D is possibly TRBD1 or TRBD2 (6 bases each). Germline V CDR1 and CDR2: SGHVS, FNYEAQ. Between the trimmed V and J ends, which lost 7 bases and 1 base, there was a span of 9 bases. CDR3 length equals 13 residues. CDR3 in amino acids: CASTGARTDTQYF. The CDR3 nucleotides read TGTGCCAGCACGGGGGCGCGCACAGATACGCAGTATTTT.

The genes are TRBV5-3 and TRBJ2-6; D remains unclear. TRBV5-3 is known as an ORF, though its function is uncertain. V lost 7 bases and J lost 5, with 22 bases in between. The CDR3 contains 17 residues. CDR3 residues: CARLSKVVQSRANVLTF. The CDR3 bases are TGTGCCAGATTGTCTAAAGTGGTACAAAGTCGGGCCAACGTCCTGACTTTC.

This chain joins TRBV27 and TRBJ2-3; D may be TRBD2 (6 bases). V was shortened by 4 bases and J by 2 bases, with 10 bases between the two germline ends. The CDR3 covers 14 residues. The germline gives CDR1 MNHEY, CDR2 SMNVEV (reference sequence). CDR3 loop: CASSSVDYTDTQYF. CDR3 sequence (DNA): TGTGCCAGCAGTTCGGTGGACTACACAGATACGCAGTATTTT.

This clone was recorded a few times. V and J are TRBV18 and TRBJ2-7; TRBD1 matches 10 bases. J was trimmed by 6 bases and V by 6 bases; bases with no gene match: 14. Germline CDR1 reads KGHSH; CDR2 reads LQKENI. The CDR3 spans 16 residues. The CDR3 region is CASSLRTGTGDVEQYF. The CDR3 nucleotides are TGTGCCAGCTCCCTCCGAACCGGGACAGGGGATGTCGAGCAGTACTTC.

The chain employs TRBV10-3 and TRBJ2-3; 8 bases agree with TRBD1. Germline V gene lookup returns CDR1 ENHRY and CDR2 SYGVKD. The V gene end was trimmed by 7 bases and the J gene end by 5 bases; junction bases not matched to a gene: 8. The CDR3 loop spans 14 amino acids. This CDR3 is CAINDRGVGDTQYF. The CDR3, as DNA: TGTGCCATCAACGACAGGGGAGTTGGAGATACGCAGTATTTT.

The chain recombines TRBV5-1 with TRBJ2-1; D gene uncertain. V lost 0 bases and J 10 bases, leaving 8 bases between the germline ends. Germline V gene data show CDR1 as SGHRS and CDR2 as YFSETQ. The CDR3 covers 12 residues. The CDR3 DNA sequence: TGCGCCAGCAGCTTGGATTCGCTAGAGCAGTTCTTC. The encoded protein is CASSLDSLEQFF.

The CDR3 coding sequence is TGTGCCAGCAGCCCAGCTCACGGGAGGTATGAGCAGTTCTTC. This translates into CASSPAHGRYEQFF. The V gene is TRBV7-8, the J gene TRBJ2-1; 7 bases agree with TRBD2. V was clipped by 5 bases and J by 8 bases; unmatched bases: 9. The germline gives CDR1 SGHVS, CDR2 FQNEAQ. This CDR3 contains 14 residues.

The chain is built from TRBV7-3 and TRBJ2-1; either TRBD1 or TRBD2 may fit D (5 bases each). Trimming pared 1 base from V and 8 bases from J, leaving 21 bases between. The CDR3 extends over 17 amino acids. Germline lookup yields CDR1 SGHTA and CDR2 FQGTGA. Here the CDR3 reads CASSLRAVGVIPDEQFF. In nucleotides, the CDR3 is TGTGCCAGCAGCTTAAGGGCGGTGGGGGTGATTCCGGATGAGCAGTTCTTC.